These T cell receptor beta chains were read from a single sample in a study of cytomegalovirus exposure and HLA in healthy donors. The protocol was immunoSEQ multiplex PCR, while the TCRdb copy is restricted to in-frame clones and leaves out a portion. The data show approximately 140,000 clones, roughly 77% seen once. The specimen sequenced was PBMCs. These receptors were collected from a man aged 25-45 years in good health and CMV-seronegative. CDR3s include the opening cysteine and the closing phenylalanine or tryptophan. D genes are given only for firm matches. The size entry is marked missing in some rows and otherwise reads once, few, many or a size class.

CDR3	DNA	D	V	J	size
CASSIYVRGYQPQHF	TGTGCCAGTAGTATATATGTTAGGGGATACCAGCCCCAGCATTTT	.	TRBV19	TRBJ1-5	.
CASSPGGMAKNIQYF	TGTGCCAGCAGCCCAGGGGGCATGGCCAAAAACATTCAGTACTTC	TRBD1	TRBV28	TRBJ2-4	.
CASSGKGDTEAFF	TGTGCCAGCAGTGGGAAGGGAGACACTGAAGCTTTCTTT	.	TRBV5-4	TRBJ1-1	few
CASSVINRGPNGYTF	TGTGCCAGCAGCGTAATCAACAGGGGGCCTAATGGCTACACCTTC	TRBD1	TRBV9	TRBJ1-2	once
CASSPGGSNQPQHF	TGTGCCAGCAGTCCAGGGGGGAGCAATCAGCCCCAGCATTTT	TRBD1	TRBV28	TRBJ1-5	.
CASSLDGGLAGVRAPANEQFF	TGCGCCAGCAGCTTAGATGGGGGACTAGCGGGGGTCCGAGCTCCTGCCAATGAGCAGTTCTTC	TRBD2	TRBV5-1	TRBJ2-1	.
CASSSPGGVYTEAFF	TGCGCCAGCAGCTCTCCAGGGGGCGTGTACACTGAAGCTTTCTTT	TRBD1	TRBV5-1	TRBJ1-1	.
CASSQQPGEKSEAFF	TGCGCCAGCAGCCAACAGCCGGGGGAAAAGAGTGAAGCTTTCTTT	.	TRBV5-1	TRBJ1-1	.
CASSSGPLNINEQFF	TGTGCCAGCAGCAGCGGTCCTCTAAATATCAATGAGCAGTTCTTC	.	TRBV5-4	TRBJ2-1	once
CASTLGKAGTDTQYF	TGTGCCAGCACCCTTGGGAAAGCGGGCACAGATACGCAGTATTTT	.	TRBV5-5	TRBJ2-3	.
CASSQAQGHRYF	TGCGCCAGCAGCCAAGCTCAGGGGCATCGTTACTTC	.	TRBV4-1	TRBJ2-7	.
CASSESGLGTDQETQYF	TGCGCCAGCAGTGAGTCGGGCCTCGGGACAGATCAAGAGACCCAGTACTTC	TRBD1	TRBV10-1	TRBJ2-5	.
CASSQGTGVTEAFF	TGTGCCAGCAGCCAAGGTACAGGGGTAACTGAAGCTTTCTTT	TRBD1	TRBV4-2	TRBJ1-1	few
CASRTGLDTQYF	TGTGCCAGCAGGACAGGGTTGGATACGCAGTATTTT	TRBD1	TRBV6-6	TRBJ2-3	.
CASSSDGNEKLFF	TGTGCCAGCAGTTCAGACGGGAATGAAAAACTGTTTTTT	.	TRBV6-6	TRBJ1-4	.
CASESRETQYF	TGTGCCAGCGAGTCGCGGGAGACCCAGTACTTC	.	TRBV6-9	TRBJ2-5	.
CASSTGGSSYEQYF	TGTGCCAGCAGTACAGGGGGGAGCTCCTACGAGCAGTACTTC	TRBD1	TRBV28	TRBJ2-7	.
CASSGQQGSFLRTYEQYF	TGCGCCAGCAGCGGCCAACAGGGTAGCTTTCTCCGCACCTACGAGCAGTACTTC	.	TRBV5-1	TRBJ2-7	.
CSVHRGISDTQYF	TGCAGCGTTCACAGGGGGATTTCAGATACGCAGTATTTT	TRBD1	TRBV29-1	TRBJ2-3	.
CASSGTTGKWSYEQYF	TGTGCCAGCAGTGGAACGACAGGGAAATGGTCCTACGAGCAGTACTTC	TRBD1	TRBV27	TRBJ2-7	once
CASSRTGGSSYEQYF	TGTGCCAGCAGCCGCACAGGGGGCAGCTCCTACGAGCAGTACTTC	TRBD1	TRBV7-2	TRBJ2-7	.
CASSLHRGLSGNTIYF	TGTGCCAGCAGCTTACATAGGGGGCTCTCTGGAAACACCATATATTTT	TRBD1	TRBV7-2	TRBJ1-3	.
CASSLTGDGNTIYF	TGCGCCAGCAGCTTAACAGGGGATGGAAACACCATATATTTT	TRBD1	TRBV5-1	TRBJ1-3	.
CSAIFSDTQYF	TGCAGTGCTATCTTTTCAGATACGCAGTATTTT	.	TRBV20-1	TRBJ2-3	.
CSVDRQGVAATEAFF	TGCAGCGTTGACCGGCAGGGGGTGGCGGCAACTGAAGCTTTCTTT	TRBD1	TRBV29-1	TRBJ1-1	.
CASSNRVYQETQYF	TGTGCCAGCTCCAACAGGGTATACCAAGAGACCCAGTACTTC	.	TRBV18	TRBJ2-5	.
CASSRTGQGVEAFF	TGCGCCAGCAGCCGAACCGGACAGGGAGTAGAAGCTTTCTTT	TRBD1	TRBV4-1	TRBJ1-1	.
CASSMGQGHEKLFF	TGCGCCAGCAGCATGGGACAGGGGCATGAAAAACTGTTTTTT	TRBD1	TRBV5-1	TRBJ1-4	.
CASSLGQGIGEQYF	TGTGCCAGCAGCTTGGGACAGGGGATCGGCGAGCAGTACTTC	TRBD1	TRBV13	TRBJ2-7	.
CATSRDLDEKLFF	TGTGCCACCAGCAGAGATCTAGATGAAAAACTGTTTTTT	.	TRBV15	TRBJ1-4	.
CASSRQGGVTDTQYF	TGTGCCAGCAGCAGACAGGGAGGTGTAACAGATACGCAGTATTTT	.	TRBV25-1	TRBJ2-3	.